What follows are 32 T cell receptor beta chains derived from one specimen sequenced in a study of blood T cells in healthy people across ages. Together with a sample-barcoded 5' primer, a J-beta primer mix was included in a second PCR lasting about 7 to 11 cycles. TCRdb re-called the 5' RACE reads through MiXCR, storing one row per CDR3 protein. The table lists around 520,000 distinct CDR3 sequences, over 25% of them singletons. These data also featured in a second study, about T cells of mothers and their children.

Sequencing was performed on blood. These receptors originate from a boy between 2 and 10 years old in good health.

This clonotype occurred a few times. The chain has TRBV7-3 and TRBJ2-3; D unclear. The length of the CDR3 is 13 residues. The germline V gene encodes CDR1 SGHTA and CDR2 FQGTGA. Trimming pared 5 bases from V and 1 base from J, leaving 7 bases between. The CDR3 protein is CASSVTGTDTQYF. The CDR3 nucleotides are TGTGCCAGCAGCGTTACTGGCACAGATACGCAGTATTTT.

This clonotype was detected a few times. The chain recombines TRBV6-2 or TRBV6-3 with TRBJ2-5; D gene unclear. The CDR3 length is 11 residues. CDR1 and CDR2 (germline): MNHEY, SVGEGT. Trimming cost V 8 bases and J 8 bases, with 12 bases left between them. CDR3 amino acids: CASGNEGTQYF. DNA of the CDR3: TGTGCCAGCGGGAACGAAGGAACCCAGTACTTC.

V and J are TRBV30 and TRBJ2-7; 8 bases align to TRBD1. CDR3 length: 16 amino acids. The V and J ends lost 6 bases and 2 bases, in that order; junction bases with no gene match: 15. CDR1 is GTSNPN and CDR2 is SVGIG in the germline V gene (reference sequence). The CDR3 loop is CACRQGSPQPTYEQYF. The CDR3 nucleotides read TGTGCCTGCCGACAGGGGTCCCCTCAACCCACCTACGAGCAGTACTTC.

V and J are TRBV10-3 and TRBJ2-1, with D uncertain. The DNA end favors TRBJ2-5, so the J call may be wrong. The CDR3 loop spans 13 amino acids. Germline V gene lookup returns CDR1 ENHRY and CDR2 SYGVKD. The CDR3 sequence is CAISELQLETQYF. The CDR3 DNA reads TGTGCCATCAGTGAGTTACAGCTAGAGACCCAGTACTTC.

V gene TRBV21-1 combines with J gene TRBJ2-4; TRBD2, the D gene given by the table, was not confirmed from the DNA. TRBV21-1 counts as a pseudogene. The CDR3 totals 17 residues. As DNA, the CDR3 is TGTGCCAGCAGCGTCTCGAGACTAGCGGGAGAAGTCTCCATTCAGTACTTC. Encoded protein: CASSVSRLAGEVSIQYF.

This clonotype was found a few times. The chain employs TRBV7-8 and TRBJ2-2; 7 bases are a match to TRBD1. CDR3 length equals 16 residues. V shed 3 bases, J shed 5 bases, and the junction held 9 bases outside the gene matches. CDR1 SGHVS and CDR2 FQNEAQ come from the germline V gene. The CDR3 reads CASSLAPGGRTGELFF. In DNA form, the CDR3 reads TGTGCCAGCAGCTTGGCCCCAGGGGGTCGGACCGGGGAGCTGTTTTTT.

This clonotype came up many times. This chain joins TRBV20-1 and TRBJ2-1; 7 bases fit TRBD2. The trim removed 6 bases at V and 4 bases at J, leaving 9 bases unmatched. Germline lookup yields CDR1 DFQATT and CDR2 SNEGSKA (reference sequence). There are 14 residues in the CDR3. The chain's CDR3 is CSAPLQRDYNEQFF. For the CDR3, the DNA is TGCAGTGCCCCTCTCCAGCGGGATTACAATGAGCAGTTCTTC.

This clonotype has more than one count but fewer than ten. The conserved closing phenylalanine or tryptophan is absent in this CDR3, likely reflecting a read error. No DNA is shown, since the ends of the CDR3 on it are uncertain; the CDR3 is the one TCRdb lists. The V call is TRBV6-9, the J call TRBJ2-5; the table gives TRBD1 as D, unverified against the DNA. 8 amino acids form the CDR3, both terminal residues included. The V gene's germline CDR1 is MNHGY and CDR2 SVAAGI. The CDR3 spells CASSRLGL.

The chain joins TRBV20-1 to TRBJ2-7, with 11 bases lining up with TRBD2. In germline, CDR1 is DFQATT, CDR2 SNEGSKA (reference sequence). Trimming removed 6 bases from V and 5 bases from J; junction bases left unmatched: 12. The CDR3 runs 15 residues. CDR3 residues: CSAATPTSGMHEQYF. Here the CDR3 DNA reads TGCAGTGCCGCTACCCCGACTAGCGGGATGCACGAGCAGTACTTC.

The rearrangement joins TRBV14 to TRBJ2-5; the match to TRBD2 covers 11 bases. The closer fit of TRBJ2-1 to the DNA end suggests the J call may be wrong. Germline V gene lookup returns CDR1 SGHDN and CDR2 FVKESK. This CDR3 comprises 13 residues. CDR3 protein: CASSSGRANEQFF. The DNA for the CDR3 is TGTGCCAGCAGTAGCGGGAGGGCCAATGAGCAGTTCTTC.

The J gene is TRBJ2-7, the V gene TRBV30; D gene ambiguous. V was shortened by 5 bases and J by 3 bases, with 11 bases between the two germline ends. The CDR3 covers 12 residues. The germline V gene has CDR1 GTSNPN and CDR2 SVGIG (reference sequence). In DNA form, the CDR3 reads TGTGCCTGGGCGACAAGGAACTACGAGCAGTACTTC. Encoded protein: CAWATRNYEQYF.

The J gene is TRBJ1-1, the V gene TRBV6-5; a weak D match, TRBD1 (5 bases). Germline values: CDR1 MNHEY, CDR2 SVGAGI. CDR3 size: 14 residues. Trimming stripped 2 bases from V and 5 bases from J, with 12 bases between. The CDR3 DNA is TGTGCCAGCAGTTACCGGGGGAAGGGGACTGAAGCTTTCTTT. As protein: CASSYRGKGTEAFF.

This clonotype has more than one count but fewer than ten. The chain has TRBV12-3 or TRBV12-4 and TRBJ2-7; possibly TRBD1 for D (6 bases). V dropped 3 bases and J dropped 0 bases, with 9 bases sitting between them. The CDR3 extends over 14 amino acids. CDR3 region: CASSLGDISYEQYF. CDR3 bases: TGTGCCAGCAGTTTGGGGGACATCTCCTACGAGCAGTACTTC.

The chain links TRBV5-5 to TRBJ2-2; 8 bases are shared with TRBD2. Per germline, CDR1 SGHKS and CDR2 YYEKEE (reference sequence). The CDR3 length is 16 residues. Trimming cost V 0 bases and J 2 bases; bases outside gene matches: 3. The CDR3 DNA reads as TGTGCCAGCAGCTTGGTGCTAGCGGGCAACACCGGGGAGCTGTTTTTT. Encoded protein: CASSLVLAGNTGELFF.

The CDR3 bases are TGTGCCAGCAGTTACGTTCCTAGCGGGGGTCAGAATGAGCAGTTCTTC. It codes for CASSYVPSGGQNEQFF. V gene TRBV6-5 combines with J gene TRBJ2-1; 10 nucleotides align to TRBD2. The V gene's germline CDR1 is MNHEY and CDR2 SVGAGI. The CDR3 has 16 residues. The J segment lost 7 bases and the V segment lost 2 bases, leaving 8 bases of the junction unmatched.

The chain couples TRBV12-5 to TRBJ2-7, with D tentatively TRBD1 (5 bases). The germline V and J ends were trimmed by 10 bases and 5 bases, with 12 bases remaining between them. This CDR3 region has 11 residues. The germline V gene encodes CDR1 LGHNT and CDR2 FRNRAP. CDR3 region: CATQVGDEQYF. CDR3 DNA sequence: TGTGCTACACAGGTGGGTGACGAGCAGTACTTC.

The chain links TRBV7-9 to TRBJ2-1; possible D gene TRBD1, 6 bases. The CDR3 has 17 amino acids. V lost 1 base to trimming and J lost 2 bases, with 15 bases between them. The V gene's germline CDR1 is SEHNR and CDR2 FQNEAQ (reference sequence). CDR3 amino acids: CASSLERMGQAYNEQFF. CDR3 nucleotides: TGTGCCAGCAGCTTAGAGAGGATGGGACAAGCCTACAATGAGCAGTTCTTC.

This sequence joins TRBV25-1 and TRBJ2-2; 11 bases line up with TRBD1. J lost 3 bases, V lost 3 bases, and 3 bases had no gene match. The CDR3 length is 16 residues. Germline V lookup: CDR1 MGHDK, CDR2 SYGVNS. The CDR3 nucleotides are TGTGCCAGCAGTGAGGACAGGGGGCGTCACACCGGGGAGCTGTTTTTT. Protein: CASSEDRGRHTGELFF.

This clonotype was picked up a small number of times. The V and J genes are TRBV5-1 and TRBJ1-2; no reliable D call. This CDR3 has 14 residues. CDR1 and CDR2 (germline): SGHRS, YFSETQ. Trimming removed 4 bases from V and 0 bases from J, with 10 bases in between. In DNA form, the CDR3 reads TGCGCCAGCAGCAATTGGGGTTCTAACTATGGCTACACCTTC. This gives the protein CASSNWGSNYGYTF.

The table lists this clonotype with a few counts. One end of the junction varies from germline; a read error may be responsible. The chain has TRBV10-1 and TRBJ2-4, with 11 nucleotides matching TRBD2. Germline loops: CDR1 WNHNN, CDR2 SYGVQD (reference sequence). CDR3 length: 17 amino acids. CDR3 bases: TGCGCCAGCAGGAGAACTACTAGCGGGAGAGCCGAAAACATTCAGTACTTC. It translates to CASRRTTSGRAENIQYF.

This clonotype was counted between two and nine times. The chain has TRBV5-1 and TRBJ2-5; 10 nucleotides align to TRBD2. Gene TRBJ2-1 matches the end of the DNA better, so the J call may be wrong. The germline CDR1 and CDR2 sequences are SGHRS and YFSETQ. The CDR3 is 15 residues long. The CDR3 bases are TGCGCCAGCAGCTGGAGCGGGAGGGCGCTCAATGAGCAGTTCTTC. Amino acids: CASSWSGRALNEQFF.

This clonotype was detected a few times. V is TRBV20-1 and J is TRBJ2-3, with D uncertain. Per germline, CDR1 DFQATT and CDR2 SNEGSKA (reference sequence). Trimming cost V 6 bases and J 5 bases, with 21 bases left between them. This CDR3 contains 15 residues. The CDR3 coding sequence is TGCAGTGCCCTAGGGATGTGGACGTTAGGAGATACGCAGTATTTT. Translated, it gives CSALGMWTLGDTQYF.

On this clonotype: The missing conserved phenylalanine or tryptophan at the end of this CDR3 makes a read error likely. The chain recombines TRBV10-3 with TRBJ1-2; D gene ambiguous. This CDR3 comprises 15 residues. Trimming took 3 bases from V and 4 from J, leaving 15 bases between them. CDR1 and CDR2 (germline): ENHRY, SYGVKD. The CDR3 DNA sequence: TGTGCCATCAGTGACTCAGGACTCGGCGGCTATGGCTACACCCTC. Translated, it gives CAISDSGLGGYGYTL.

This clonotype was observed a handful of times. The chain is built from TRBV29-1 and TRBJ1-2, with 7 bases aligning to TRBD1. The CDR3 has 13 residues. In germline, CDR1 is SQVTM, CDR2 ANQGSEA. The junction had 4 bases not matched to a gene; V was cut back by 4 bases and J by 2 bases. This CDR3 reads CSVARGFNYGYTF. DNA of the CDR3: TGCAGCGTTGCCAGGGGGTTCAACTATGGCTACACCTTC.

The rearrangement uses TRBV7-9 and TRBJ2-3; D is undetermined. This CDR3 has 15 amino acids. The V end lost 1 base, the J end lost 3 bases, and 11 bases lay between the germline ends. Per the germline V gene, CDR1 is SEHNR and CDR2 is FQNEAQ (reference sequence). For the CDR3, the DNA is TGTGCCAGCAGCTTAGTGGGGTATTGGACAGATACGCAGTATTTT. Protein sequence: CASSLVGYWTDTQYF. The variable domain in full, completed from reference TRBV7-9 and TRBJ2-3, reads DTGVSQNPRHKITKRGQNVTFRCDPISEHNRLYWYRQTLGQGPEFLTYFQNEAQLEKSRLLSDRFSAERPKGSFSTLEIQRTEQGDSAMYLCASSLVGYWTDTQYFGPGTRLTVL.

The chain combines TRBV20-1 with TRBJ1-6; TRBD1 aligns across 7 bases. Germline lookup yields CDR1 DFQATT and CDR2 SNEGSKA (reference sequence). Trimming cost V 0 bases and J 7 bases; bases outside gene matches: 6. The CDR3 covers 15 residues. The CDR3 here is CSARETGRQNSPLHF. As DNA, the CDR3 is TGCAGTGCTAGAGAGACAGGGCGGCAGAATTCACCCCTCCACTTT.

As DNA, the CDR3 is TGTGCCAGCAGTTTATCGTTACCGGGGGGGCCAAGGAATGAGCAGTTCTTC. The encoded protein is CASSLSLPGGPRNEQFF. This chain connects TRBV27 to TRBJ2-1, with 8 bases aligning to TRBD2. The CDR3 is made up of 17 amino acids. The V segment lost 0 bases and the J segment 7 bases; nucleotides outside the gene matches: 11. Germline V gene lookup returns CDR1 MNHEY and CDR2 SMNVEV (reference sequence).

The J gene is TRBJ2-5, the V gene TRBV5-4, with TRBD1 as a possible D gene (6 bases). The DNA end is more similar to TRBJ2-1, so the J call may be wrong. The germline gives CDR1 SGHNT, CDR2 YYREEE (reference sequence). The CDR3 spans 16 residues. The CDR3 region is CASSLLGGGPFNEQFF. The CDR3, as DNA: TGTGCCAGCAGCTTGTTAGGTGGGGGCCCCTTCAATGAGCAGTTCTTC.

The rearrangement links TRBV12-3 or TRBV12-4 to TRBJ2-7; no clear D. CDR3 size: 14 residues. V dropped 3 bases and J dropped 6 bases, with 15 bases sitting between them. CDR3 loop: CASSFGQTSGEQYF. CDR3 coding DNA: TGTGCCAGCAGTTTCGGGCAGACGTCGGGCGAGCAGTACTTC.

The chain joins TRBV15 to TRBJ2-5; 11 nucleotides line up with TRBD2. The J call may be wrong; the DNA end is better matched by TRBJ2-1. CDR1 is LNHNV and CDR2 is YYDKDF in the germline V gene (reference sequence). This CDR3 contains 14 residues. The CDR3, as DNA: TGTGCCACCAGCAGAGAGCTAGCGGGAGGTGAGCAGTTCTTC. It yields the protein CATSRELAGGEQFF.

This clonotype appeared many times. The chain joins TRBV12-3 or TRBV12-4 to TRBJ1-4; 7 nucleotides line up with TRBD1. CDR3 length: 21 residues. The V segment lost 3 bases and the J segment 3 bases; nucleotides outside the gene matches: 22. The CDR3 DNA sequence: TGTGCCAGCAGTTTTAGTCCTTCTTTTACGGACAGGCCCGGGGCTAATGAAAAACTGTTTTTT. It codes for CASSFSPSFTDRPGANEKLFF.

This clonotype was found a few times. This chain uses TRBV20-1 with TRBJ1-1; no clear D gene. Germline CDR1 DFQATT, CDR2 SNEGSKA (reference sequence). Between the trimmed V and J ends, which lost 0 bases and 5 bases, there was a span of 7 bases. The CDR3 loop spans 12 amino acids. This chain's CDR3 is CSAREGSTEAFF. CDR3 DNA sequence: TGCAGTGCTAGAGAGGGCTCGACTGAAGCTTTCTTT.